This passage covers 26 T cell receptor beta chains from one sample sequenced in a study of T cell clonotyping in hematopoietic cell transplantation (dated by TCRdb to the early 2020s). The protocol used for the library was the immunoSEQ multiplex PCR assay. The table was pulled from immuneACCESS by TCRdb, which kept in-frame rearrangements only. Such tables lose some clones; where checked, under half of the loss comes from unresolved V genes, and the rest has no known cause. The sample table shows about 29,000 clones, and 70% to 80% are seen once. 6% to 8.5% of the sample goes to the ten largest clones. In light of the paper, this sample's time point label describes: recipient sample about 28 days before transplant, after cytoreduction. Source: peripheral blood mononuclear cells, taken before stem cell transplant. Source of these receptors: a woman aged 30 to 39 with chronic myeloid leukemia. Some clones in this sample may be carry-over from other donors' samples.

This chain links TRBV9 with TRBJ1-4; no reliable D call. V was shortened by 0 bases and J by 7 bases, with 10 bases between the two germline ends. The CDR3 is 14 amino acids. The V gene's germline CDR1 is SGDLS and CDR2 YYNGEE. The CDR3 bases are TGTGCCAGCAGCGTAGGAGGGATGGGTGAAAAACTGTTTTTT. Translating it yields CASSVGGMGEKLFF.

The table lists this clone with a few counts. The chain links TRBV25-1 to TRBJ2-1, with D tentatively TRBD2 (6 bases). The CDR3 covers 12 residues. CDR1 and CDR2 (germline): MGHDK, SYGVNS. CDR3 protein: CATGLGVEEQFF. In DNA form, the CDR3 reads TGTGCGACGGGACTTGGGGTAGAGGAGCAGTTCTTC.

The chain is built from TRBV6-6 and TRBJ1-1; 9 positions agree with TRBD1. Losses at the gene ends were 8 bases for V and 4 bases for J; bases not matched to a gene: 14. The CDR3 sequence is 16 residues long. CDR1 MNHNY and CDR2 SVGAGI come from the germline V gene (reference sequence). This CDR3 reads CASGRIAGTGSTEAFF. CDR3 in DNA: TGTGCCAGCGGTCGGATAGCCGGGACAGGGTCCACTGAAGCTTTCTTT.

This sequence joins TRBV7-9 and TRBJ1-1; tentative D call: TRBD1 (5 bases). The CDR3 has 14 residues. Germline V lookup: CDR1 SEHNR, CDR2 FQNEAQ (reference sequence). V lost 3 bases and J 0 bases, leaving 8 bases between the germline ends. The CDR3 region has the DNA TGTGCCAGCAGCTTGGGGGATCTGAACACTGAAGCTTTCTTT. Translated: CASSLGDLNTEAFF.

The chain uses TRBV5-1 and TRBJ2-7; D perhaps matches TRBD1 (6 bases). V was pared by 6 bases and J by 0 bases, with 16 bases between. This CDR3 comprises 15 residues. CDR1 SGHRS and CDR2 YFSETQ come from the germline V gene. The CDR3 region is CASTPGHHNSYEQYF. DNA of the CDR3: TGCGCCAGCACCCCGGGACACCATAACTCCTACGAGCAGTACTTC.

The chain combines TRBV30 with TRBJ1-5, with D unclear. Germline CDR1 reads GTSNPN; CDR2 reads SVGIG (reference sequence). This CDR3 region has 13 residues. V was pared by 4 bases and J by 6 bases, with 13 bases between. The CDR3, as DNA: TGTGCCTGGAAGGATCCTTGGAGTCAGCCCCAGCATTTT. Translated, it gives CAWKDPWSQPQHF.

V gene TRBV9 combines with J gene TRBJ1-2, with TRBD1 identical over 11 bases. CDR1 and CDR2 (germline): SGDLS, YYNGEE. The CDR3 extends over 15 amino acids. Trimming cost V 3 bases and J 2 bases; bases outside gene matches: 3. The CDR3 DNA is TGTGCCAGCAGCGCCGGGGACAGGGGGAACTATGGCTACACCTTC. Encoded protein: CASSAGDRGNYGYTF. Drawing the rest from reference TRBV9 and TRBJ1-2, the complete variable domain is DSGVTQTPKHLITATGQRVTLRCSPRSGDLSVYWYQQSLDQGLQFLIQYYNGEERAKGNILERFSAQQFPDLHSELNLSSLELGDSALYFCASSAGDRGNYGYTFGSGTRLTVV.

The chain combines TRBV30 with TRBJ1-1; D perhaps matches TRBD1 (6 bases). Germline V CDR1 and CDR2: GTSNPN, SVGIG (reference sequence). The length of the CDR3 is 15 residues. Trimming removed 4 bases from V and 0 bases from J, with 15 bases in between. Here the CDR3 DNA reads TGTGCCTGGAAGGGGGGACATGGAATGAACACTGAAGCTTTCTTT. It translates to CAWKGGHGMNTEAFF.

The chain recombines TRBV19 with TRBJ1-5; D remains unclear. V lost 5 bases and J 0 bases, leaving 5 bases between the germline ends. The CDR3 totals 13 residues. Germline V CDR1 and CDR2: LNHDA, SQIVND (reference sequence). The CDR3: CASSASSNQPQHF. The CDR3 nucleotides are TGTGCCAGTAGTGCCAGTAGCAATCAGCCCCAGCATTTT. The variable domain in full, with the rest retrieved from reference TRBV19 and TRBJ1-5, is DGGITQSPKYLFRKEGQNVTLSCEQNLNHDAMYWYRQDPGQGLRLIYYSQIVNDFQKGDIAEGYSVSREKKESFPLTVTSAQKNPTAFYLCASSASSNQPQHFGDGTRLSIL.

The chain carries TRBV20-1 and TRBJ1-3; D is unclear. Germline-derived CDR1 and CDR2 are DFQATT and SNEGSKA (reference sequence). This CDR3 has 11 amino acids. The V and J ends lost 7 bases and 4 bases respectively, with 8 bases between them. The CDR3 DNA is TGCAGTGTTGGCCAAGGAAACACCATATATTTT. Its translation is CSVGQGNTIYF.

In this sample, this clone turned up a few times. This rearrangement joins TRBV7-2 to TRBJ1-5; D unclear. V was trimmed by 1 base and J by 0 bases, leaving 4 bases between them. CDR3 length: 14 residues. Germline V gene lookup returns CDR1 SGHTA and CDR2 FQGNSA. CDR3 in amino acids: CASSLVDSNQPQHF. The CDR3 nucleotides are TGTGCCAGCAGCTTAGTCGATAGCAATCAGCCCCAGCATTTT.

The chain couples TRBV19 to TRBJ2-7; no reliable D call. The CDR3 extends over 13 amino acids. Germline assignment: CDR1 LNHDA and CDR2 SQIVND (reference sequence). Trimming removed 5 bases from V and 3 bases from J, with 11 bases in between. CDR3 amino acids: CASSPSLFYEQYF. The CDR3 DNA follows: TGTGCCAGTAGTCCCTCGTTATTCTACGAGCAGTACTTC.

The chain is built from TRBV2 and TRBJ1-1, with no clear D. This CDR3 has 13 amino acids. CDR1 SNHLY and CDR2 FYNNEI come from the germline V gene. The V end lost 7 bases, the J end lost 0 bases, and 9 bases lay between the germline ends. CDR3 residues: CASKQTMNTEAFF. CDR3 sequence (DNA): TGTGCCAGCAAACAGACAATGAACACTGAAGCTTTCTTT.

The rearrangement uses TRBV7-2 and TRBJ1-2; D is unclear. The V gene's germline CDR1 is SGHTA and CDR2 FQGNSA. The CDR3 is 13 residues long. V lost 5 bases to trimming and J lost 2 bases, with 9 bases between them. The CDR3 sequence is CASSLQMNYGYTF. The CDR3 DNA sequence: TGTGCCAGCAGCCTACAGATGAACTATGGCTACACCTTC.

This clone was counted only a few times. The chain carries TRBV5-5 and TRBJ2-1; 13 bases line up with TRBD2. Germline CDR1 reads SGHKS; CDR2 reads YYEKEE (reference sequence). Trimming took 4 bases from V and 4 from J; bases not matched to a gene: 5. The CDR3 spans 16 residues. In DNA, the CDR3 is TGTGCCAGCAGCCGGACTAGCGGGGGATTTTACAATGAGCAGTTCTTC. It specifies CASSRTSGGFYNEQFF.

This chain uses TRBV10-1 with TRBJ2-3; D unclear. The V end was cut by 3 bases, the J end by 2 bases, with 27 bases between. This CDR3 has 20 residues. Germline assignment: CDR1 WNHNN and CDR2 SYGVQD (reference sequence). DNA of the CDR3: TGCGCCAGCAGTGACCCAACGGACCGTCGTCGGCTGTTGTCCACAGATACGCAGTATTTT. Its translation is CASSDPTDRRRLLSTDTQYF.

This clone has just one count. The V and J genes are TRBV27 and TRBJ2-1, with D unresolved. V lost 4 bases to trimming and J lost 0 bases, with 7 bases between them. The germline V gene encodes CDR1 MNHEY and CDR2 SMNVEV (reference sequence). This CDR3 comprises 14 residues. The CDR3 nucleotides read TGTGCCAGCAGTTGGGGAAGCTCCTACAATGAGCAGTTCTTC. Translating gives CASSWGSSYNEQFF.

The chain carries TRBV6-1 and TRBJ1-1; no clear D gene. Germline V gene lookup returns CDR1 MNHNS and CDR2 SASEGT. The CDR3 sequence is 19 residues long. With 1 base removed from V and 0 bases from J, the gap between germline ends came to 21 bases. The CDR3 loop is CASSEGQAQDLWMNTEAFF. The CDR3 nucleotides are TGTGCCAGCAGTGAAGGTCAGGCCCAGGATCTTTGGATGAACACTGAAGCTTTCTTT.

This chain uses TRBV2 with TRBJ2-3; D is perhaps TRBD1 or TRBD2 (5 bases each). V was shortened by 6 bases and J by 3 bases, with 13 bases between the two germline ends. Per the germline V gene, CDR1 is SNHLY and CDR2 is FYNNEI. The CDR3 length is 14 residues. CDR3 region: CASRGPNPTDTQYF. In DNA, the CDR3 is TGTGCCAGCAGGGGACCTAACCCAACAGATACGCAGTATTTT. The entire variable domain, with the rest obtained from reference TRBV2 and TRBJ2-3, is as follows: EPEVTQTPSHQVTQMGQEVILRCVPISNHLYFYWYRQILGQKVEFLVSFYNNEISEKSEIFDDQFSVERPDGSNFTLKIRSTKLEDSAMYFCASRGPNPTDTQYFGPGTRLTVL.

This clone was counted between two and nine times. This chain joins TRBV27 and TRBJ1-2, with 8 positions matching TRBD1. Germline V gene data show CDR1 as MNHEY and CDR2 as SMNVEV (reference sequence). J lost 8 bases, V lost 3 bases, and 5 bases had no gene match. This CDR3 contains 13 residues. CDR3 amino acids: CASSLGQARGYTF. The CDR3 coding sequence is TGTGCCAGCAGTTTGGGACAGGCGAGAGGCTACACCTTC.

This chain uses TRBV14 with TRBJ2-5; TRBD1 matches 7 bases. V gave up 0 bases and J gave up 5 bases; unmatched junction bases: 6. Germline V gives CDR1 SGHDN, CDR2 FVKESK. The CDR3 is 15 amino acids. The CDR3 DNA is TGTGCCAGCAGCCAAGAGGGACAGTTGGGGGAGACCCAGTACTTC. Protein sequence: CASSQEGQLGETQYF.

This chain links TRBV5-1 with TRBJ2-3; 7 positions agree with TRBD1. The length of the CDR3 is 14 residues. With 7 bases clipped from V and 2 bases from J, the junction kept 7 bases outside the gene matches. Germline lookup yields CDR1 SGHRS and CDR2 YFSETQ. The CDR3 sequence: CASGTGVTTDTQYF. CDR3 bases: TGCGCCAGCGGTACAGGGGTGACCACAGATACGCAGTATTTT.

This clone was picked up a small number of times. J is TRBJ1-2 and V is TRBV5-1, with 9 bases aligning to TRBD1. This CDR3 region has 14 residues. Trimming took 2 bases from V and 5 from J; bases not matched to a gene: 4. Germline V CDR1 and CDR2: SGHRS, YFSETQ. This CDR3 reads CASSLEGQGYGYTF. CDR3 DNA: TGCGCCAGCAGCTTAGAAGGACAGGGGTATGGCTACACCTTC.

This chain links TRBV27 with TRBJ2-2; D is perhaps TRBD2 (7 bases). The V and J ends lost 0 bases and 6 bases respectively, with 14 bases between them. The CDR3 has 16 residues. Germline assignment: CDR1 MNHEY and CDR2 SMNVEV (reference sequence). The CDR3 DNA reads as TGTGCCAGCAGTTTATCCGGGGGGCTATTGGCCGGGGAGCTGTTTTTT. Translation gives CASSLSGGLLAGELFF.

This chain links TRBV10-1 with TRBJ2-7; D is unresolved. Germline V lookup: CDR1 WNHNN, CDR2 SYGVQD (reference sequence). The length of the CDR3 is 14 residues. With 8 bases removed from V and 5 bases from J, the gap between germline ends came to 19 bases. This CDR3 is CASHAKSWSDEQYF. CDR3 in DNA: TGCGCCAGCCACGCAAAATCCTGGAGCGACGAGCAGTACTTC.

This sequence joins TRBV4-1 and TRBJ1-5, with a tentative D call TRBD1 (6 bases). The length of the CDR3 is 16 residues. The ends were cut back, 1 base at V and 4 bases at J, with 14 bases in the middle. Per the germline V gene, CDR1 is MGHRA and CDR2 is YSYEKL. The CDR3 loop is CASSQVAGAPNQPQHF. For the CDR3, the DNA is TGCGCCAGCAGCCAAGTGGCGGGGGCTCCTAATCAGCCCCAGCATTTT.